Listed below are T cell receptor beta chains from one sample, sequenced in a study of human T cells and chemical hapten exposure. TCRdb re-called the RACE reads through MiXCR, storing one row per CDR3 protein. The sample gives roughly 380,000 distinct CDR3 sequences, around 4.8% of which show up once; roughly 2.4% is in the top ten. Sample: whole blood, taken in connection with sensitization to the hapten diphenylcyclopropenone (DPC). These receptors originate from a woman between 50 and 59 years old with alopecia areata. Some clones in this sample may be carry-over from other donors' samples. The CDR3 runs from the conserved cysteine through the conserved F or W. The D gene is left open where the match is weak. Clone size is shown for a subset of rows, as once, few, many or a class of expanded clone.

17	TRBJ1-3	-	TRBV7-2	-	CASSRVRGKSSGNTIYF	TGTGCCAGCAGCCGGGTCAGGGGAAAGAGCTCTGGAAACACCATATATTTT
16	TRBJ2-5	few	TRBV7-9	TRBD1	CASSRGAGGEGETQYF	TGTGCCAGCAGCCGTGGAGCAGGGGGTGAAGGAGAGACCCAGTACTTC
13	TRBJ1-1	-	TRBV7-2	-	CASSLGPITEAFF	TGTGCCAGCAGCTTGGGCCCTATCACTGAAGCTTTCTTT
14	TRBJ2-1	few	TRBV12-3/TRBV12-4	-	CASSLESPLNEQFF	TGTGCCAGCAGTTTAGAGAGTCCTTTAAATGAGCAGTTCTTC
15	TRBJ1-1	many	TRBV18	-	CASSPNGAMNTEAFF	TGTGCCAGCTCACCTAACGGGGCGATGAACACTGAAGCTTTCTTT
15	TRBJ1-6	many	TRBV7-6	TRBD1	CASSYGQGLNSPLHF	TGTGCCAGCAGCTACGGACAGGGCCTCAATTCACCCCTCCACTTT
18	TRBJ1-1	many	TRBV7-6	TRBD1	CASSQLRDRVNSNTEAFF	TGTGCCAGCAGCCAGCTCCGGGACAGGGTGAATTCGAACACTGAAGCTTTCTTT
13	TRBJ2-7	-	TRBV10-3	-	CAIRGTSTYEQYF	TGTGCCATCAGAGGGACATCCACCTACGAGCAGTACTTC
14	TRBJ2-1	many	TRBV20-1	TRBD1	CSAKTGTGKNEQFF	TGCAGTGCTAAAACCGGGACAGGGAAAAATGAGCAGTTCTTC
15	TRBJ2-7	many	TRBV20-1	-	CSASGSRDTSYEQYF	TGCAGTGCTAGTGGGTCTCGGGACACCTCCTACGAGCAGTACTTC
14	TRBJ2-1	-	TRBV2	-	CASEGKSSYNEQFF	TGTGCCAGCGAGGGGAAGAGCTCCTACAATGAGCAGTTCTTC
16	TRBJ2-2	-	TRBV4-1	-	CASSQELSRGAGELFF	TGCGCCAGCAGCCAAGAATTGTCCAGGGGAGCCGGGGAGCTGTTTTTT
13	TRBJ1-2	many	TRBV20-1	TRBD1	CSASETGENGYTF	TGCAGTGCTAGCGAGACAGGGGAGAATGGCTACACCTTC
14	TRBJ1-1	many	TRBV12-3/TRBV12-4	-	CASSLRGAPLEAFF	TGTGCCAGCAGTTTAAGGGGGGCCCCTCTTGAAGCTTTCTTT
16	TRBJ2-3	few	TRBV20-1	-	CSARSSSVGFTDTQYF	TGCAGTGCTAGAAGTTCTAGCGTGGGATTCACAGATACGCAGTATTTT
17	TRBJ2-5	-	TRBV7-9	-	CASSLWGRVVGEETQYF	TGTGCCAGCAGCTTATGGGGCAGGGTGGTCGGAGAAGAGACCCAGTACTTC
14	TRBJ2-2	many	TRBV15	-	CATSRDGATGELFF	TGTGCCACCAGCAGAGATGGTGCCACCGGGGAGCTGTTTTTT
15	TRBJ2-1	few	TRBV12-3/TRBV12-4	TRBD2	CASMPWGGTYNEQFF	TGTGCCAGCATGCCTTGGGGGGGGACCTACAATGAGCAGTTCTTC
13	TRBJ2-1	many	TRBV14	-	CASREQGYNEQFF	TGTGCCAGCAGGGAACAGGGATACAATGAGCAGTTCTTC
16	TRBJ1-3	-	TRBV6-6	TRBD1	CASSSGTGGSGNTIYF	TGTGCCAGCAGTTCCGGGACAGGGGGCTCTGGAAACACCATATATTTT
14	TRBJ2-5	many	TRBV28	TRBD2	CASSPLAGRETQYF	TGTGCCAGCAGTCCACTAGCGGGACGAGAGACCCAGTACTTC
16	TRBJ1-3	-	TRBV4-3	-	CASSQGRWGALQSIYF	TGCGCCAGCAGCCAAGGAAGGTGGGGGGCGCTTCAATCCATATATTTT
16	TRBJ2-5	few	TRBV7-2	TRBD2	CASSYTTSGRVETQYF	TGTGCCAGCAGCTACACGACTAGCGGGAGGGTGGAGACCCAGTACTTC
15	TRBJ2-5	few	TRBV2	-	CASNVWGTTQETQYF	TGTGCCAGCAATGTCTGGGGGACAACGCAAGAGACCCAGTACTTC
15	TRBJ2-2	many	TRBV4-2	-	CASSQELLNTGELFF	TGTGCCAGCAGCCAAGAGCTACTGAACACCGGGGAGCTGTTTTTT
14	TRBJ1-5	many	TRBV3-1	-	CASSPVKAGQPQHF	TGTGCCAGCAGCCCCGTTAAGGCAGGGCAGCCCCAGCATTTT
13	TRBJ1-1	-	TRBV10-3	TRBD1	CAIRPQGVTEAFF	TGTGCCATCAGACCCCAGGGGGTCACTGAAGCTTTCTTT
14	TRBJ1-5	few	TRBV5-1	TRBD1	CASSPGTGREPQHF	TGCGCCAGCAGCCCCGGGACAGGTCGCGAGCCCCAGCATTTT